This T cell receptor beta chain derives from a study of T cell repertoires in cytomegalovirus infection. The CDR3 runs 16 residues. Losses at the gene ends were 0 bases for V and 6 bases for J; bases not matched to a gene: 10. The germline V gene has CDR1 SEHNR and CDR2 FQNEAQ (reference sequence). MiXCR, run by TCRdb on the reads, gives a single entry per CDR3 protein. The table has roughly 990,000 distinct CDR3 sequences, under 40% seen once; the top ten hold roughly 13%. This clonotype was seen only a few times. What it binds is unknown. The source is a human donor in good health (CMV status not recorded). Some clones in this sample may be carry-over from other donors' samples. V usage is TRBV7-9 and J usage is TRBJ1-2; TRBD1 aligns across 7 bases. The sequencing used cultured CD8+ T cells from PBMCs, collected from culture after CMV antigen stimulation. DNA for the CDR3: TGTGCCAGCAGCTTAGCGGGAATGGACAGGCAGAATGGCTACACCTTC. Protein product: CASSLAGMDRQNGYTF. Drawing the rest from reference TRBV7-9 and TRBJ1-2, the complete variable domain is DTGVSQNPRHKITKRGQNVTFRCDPISEHNRLYWYRQTLGQGPEFLTYFQNEAQLEKSRLLSDRFSAERPKGSFSTLEIQRTEQGDSAMYLCASSLAGMDRQNGYTFGSGTRLTVV.